Below, one T cell receptor (beta chain) is given with its context. This specimen comes from a study of PD-L1 blockade in urothelial cancer. Across the study: Bladder-origin urothelial cancer in males described twenty-five of the 29 patients.

Documented time point: peripheral blood 6 weeks after treatment start. J gave up 0 bases and V 5 bases, and 7 bases lay outside the gene matches. Germline V gene data show CDR1 as MDHEN and CDR2 as SYDVKM. This CDR3 spans 16 amino acids. Produced via immunoSEQ multiplex PCR; TCRdb's table is partial and in-frame only. The data show more than 95,000 clones, roughly 83% seen once. The sequencing here drew on PBMCs, taken around atezolizumab (anti-PD-L1) treatment. The clonotype comes from a man aged 50-60 years with urothelial cancer. This sequence joins TRBV28 and TRBJ2-1, with 7 bases aligning to TRBD1. The CDR3 DNA sequence: TGTGCCAGCAGTCCAGGACAGGCCCGCTCCTACAATGAGCAGTTCTTC. Its protein product is CASSPGQARSYNEQFF.